This section outlines one T cell receptor beta chain sequence together with its context. Compared with germline, one end of the junction differs, possibly owing to a read error. CDR3 length: 15 amino acids. Germline lookup yields CDR1 MNHNS and CDR2 SASEGT. This entry comes from a study of T cell changes during pregnancy in multiple sclerosis. Assay: immunoSEQ multiplex PCR; the TCRdb copy retains only in-frame clones and omits some. Among more than 55,000 clones listed, roughly 89% were seen once. Source: peripheral blood, taken in the third trimester of pregnancy. The sequence was collected from a female donor in good health, enrolled as a control in a pregnancy study. The chain joins TRBV6-1 to TRBJ1-4; D gene uncertain. CDR3 residues: CASSENVLPKEKLFF. CDR3 in DNA: TGTGCCAGCAGTGAAAATGTCCTCCCTAAAGAAAAACTGTTTTTT.